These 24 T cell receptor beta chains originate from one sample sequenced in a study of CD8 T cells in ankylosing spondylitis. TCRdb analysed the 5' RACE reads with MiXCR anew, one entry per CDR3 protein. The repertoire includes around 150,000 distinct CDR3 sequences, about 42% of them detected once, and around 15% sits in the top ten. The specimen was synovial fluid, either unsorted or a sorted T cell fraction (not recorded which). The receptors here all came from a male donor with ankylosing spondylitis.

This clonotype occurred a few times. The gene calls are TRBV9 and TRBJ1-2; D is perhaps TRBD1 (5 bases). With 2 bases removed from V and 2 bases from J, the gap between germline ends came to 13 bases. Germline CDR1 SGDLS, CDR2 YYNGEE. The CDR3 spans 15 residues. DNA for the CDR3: TGTGCCAGCAGCGTCCGGGACGAAGGGAACTATGGCTACACCTTC. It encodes CASSVRDEGNYGYTF.

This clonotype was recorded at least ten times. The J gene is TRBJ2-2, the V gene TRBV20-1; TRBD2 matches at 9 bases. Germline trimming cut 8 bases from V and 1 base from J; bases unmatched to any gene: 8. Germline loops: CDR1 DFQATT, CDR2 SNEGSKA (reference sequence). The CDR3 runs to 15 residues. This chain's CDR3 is CSPYSSGVNTGELFF. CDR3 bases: TGCAGTCCATACTCTAGCGGGGTGAACACCGGGGAGCTGTTTTTT.

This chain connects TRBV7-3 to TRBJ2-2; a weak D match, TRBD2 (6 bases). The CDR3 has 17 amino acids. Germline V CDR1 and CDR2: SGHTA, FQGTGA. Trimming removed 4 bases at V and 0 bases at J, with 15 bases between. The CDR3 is CASSSPISGANTGELFF. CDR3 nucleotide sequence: TGTGCCAGCAGCTCCCCCATTAGCGGCGCGAACACCGGGGAGCTGTTTTTT.

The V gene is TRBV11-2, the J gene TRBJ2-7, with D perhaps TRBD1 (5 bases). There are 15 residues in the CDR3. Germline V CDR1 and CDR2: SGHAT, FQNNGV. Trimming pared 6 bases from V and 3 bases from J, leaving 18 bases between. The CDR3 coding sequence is TGTGCCAGCAGTACACTCACAGGTTCGTACTACGAGCAGTACTTC. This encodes CASSTLTGSYYEQYF.

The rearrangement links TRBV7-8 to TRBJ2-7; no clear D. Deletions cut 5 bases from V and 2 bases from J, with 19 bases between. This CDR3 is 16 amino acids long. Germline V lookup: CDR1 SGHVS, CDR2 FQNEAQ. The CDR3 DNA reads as TGTGCCAGCAGCCTCTCCTTGTTGTCCCCCACCTACGAGCAGTACTTC. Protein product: CASSLSLLSPTYEQYF.

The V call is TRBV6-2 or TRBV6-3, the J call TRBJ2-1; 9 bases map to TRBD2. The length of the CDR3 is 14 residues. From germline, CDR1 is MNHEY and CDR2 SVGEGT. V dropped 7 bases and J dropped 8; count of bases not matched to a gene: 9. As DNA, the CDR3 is TGTGCCAGCACCACGGGTAGCGGGAGCGATGAGCAGTTCTTC. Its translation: CASTTGSGSDEQFF.

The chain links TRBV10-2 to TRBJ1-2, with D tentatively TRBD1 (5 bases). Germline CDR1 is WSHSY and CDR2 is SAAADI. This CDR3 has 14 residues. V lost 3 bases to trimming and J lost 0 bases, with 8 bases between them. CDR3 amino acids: CASSEWGANYGYTF. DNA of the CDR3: TGCGCCAGCAGTGAATGGGGGGCTAACTATGGCTACACCTTC.

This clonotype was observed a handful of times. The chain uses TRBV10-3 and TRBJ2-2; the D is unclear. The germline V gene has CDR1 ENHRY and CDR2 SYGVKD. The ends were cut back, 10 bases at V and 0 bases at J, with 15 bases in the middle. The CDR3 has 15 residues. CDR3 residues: CATEHPPANTGELFF. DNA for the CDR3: TGTGCCACAGAACACCCCCCGGCGAACACCGGGGAGCTGTTTTTT.

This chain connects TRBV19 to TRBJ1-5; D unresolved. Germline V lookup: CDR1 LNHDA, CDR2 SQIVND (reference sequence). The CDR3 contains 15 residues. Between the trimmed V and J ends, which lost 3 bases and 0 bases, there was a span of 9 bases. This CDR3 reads CASSIFHVSNQPQHF. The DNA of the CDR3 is TGTGCCAGTAGTATTTTCCATGTTAGCAATCAGCCCCAGCATTTT.

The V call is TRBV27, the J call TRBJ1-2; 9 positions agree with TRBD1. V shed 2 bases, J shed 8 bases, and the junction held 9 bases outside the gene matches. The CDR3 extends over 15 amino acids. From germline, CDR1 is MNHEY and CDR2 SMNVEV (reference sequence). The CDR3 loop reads CASSLGTGPLGGYTF. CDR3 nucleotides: TGTGCCAGCAGTTTAGGGACAGGGCCCCTTGGGGGCTACACCTTC.

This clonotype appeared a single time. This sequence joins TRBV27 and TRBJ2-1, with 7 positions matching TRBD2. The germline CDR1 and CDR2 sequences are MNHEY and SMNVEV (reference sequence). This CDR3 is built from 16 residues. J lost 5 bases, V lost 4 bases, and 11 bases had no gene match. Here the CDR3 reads CASSSIGGSGHNEQFF. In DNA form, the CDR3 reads TGTGCCAGCAGTTCGATAGGCGGGAGTGGGCACAATGAGCAGTTCTTC.

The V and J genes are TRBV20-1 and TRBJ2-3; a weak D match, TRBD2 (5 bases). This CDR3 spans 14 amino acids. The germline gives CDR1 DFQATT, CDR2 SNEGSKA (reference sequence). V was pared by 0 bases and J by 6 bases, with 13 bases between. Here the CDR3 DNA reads TGCAGTGCTAGAGATGACGAGGGCCTGGATACGCAGTATTTT. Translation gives CSARDDEGLDTQYF.

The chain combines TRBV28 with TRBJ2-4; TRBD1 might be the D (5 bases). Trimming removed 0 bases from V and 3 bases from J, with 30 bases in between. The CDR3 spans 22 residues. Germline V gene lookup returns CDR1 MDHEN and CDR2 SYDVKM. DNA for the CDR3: TGTGCCAGCAGTTTATGCCACCACCCAGGGTGCATGGAAAGGCGTCTCAAAAACATTCAGTACTTC. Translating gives CASSLCHHPGCMERRLKNIQYF.

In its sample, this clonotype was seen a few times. CDR3 in amino acids: CASSLFPGQGDGEAFF. CDR3 DNA: TGCGCCAGCAGCCTCTTCCCGGGACAGGGGGACGGTGAAGCTTTCTTT. The genes are TRBV4-1 and TRBJ1-1; the match to TRBD1 covers 11 bases. Germline trimming cut 4 bases from V and 7 bases from J; bases unmatched to any gene: 11. The CDR3 is made up of 16 amino acids. Germline V lookup: CDR1 MGHRA, CDR2 YSYEKL.

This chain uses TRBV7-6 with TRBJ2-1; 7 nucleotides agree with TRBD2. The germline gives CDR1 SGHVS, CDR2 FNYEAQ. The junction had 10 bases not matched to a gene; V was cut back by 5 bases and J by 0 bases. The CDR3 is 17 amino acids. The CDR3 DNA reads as TGTGCCAGCAGCCCCTACGAAACTAGCGACTCCTACAATGAGCAGTTCTTC. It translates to CASSPYETSDSYNEQFF.

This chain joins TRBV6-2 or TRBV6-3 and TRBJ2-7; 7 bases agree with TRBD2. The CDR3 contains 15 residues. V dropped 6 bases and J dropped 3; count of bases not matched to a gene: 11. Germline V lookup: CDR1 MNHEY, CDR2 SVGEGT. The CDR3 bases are TGTGCCAGCAGCCTAAGCGGGGCAGGAGGCTACGAGCAGTACTTC. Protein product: CASSLSGAGGYEQYF.

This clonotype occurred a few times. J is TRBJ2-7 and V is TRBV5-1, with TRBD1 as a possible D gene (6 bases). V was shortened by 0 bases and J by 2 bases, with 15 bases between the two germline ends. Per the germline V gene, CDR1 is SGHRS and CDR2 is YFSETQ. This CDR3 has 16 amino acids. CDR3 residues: CASSLGFGQTTYEQYF. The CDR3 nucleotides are TGCGCCAGCAGCTTGGGCTTCGGACAGACGACCTACGAGCAGTACTTC.

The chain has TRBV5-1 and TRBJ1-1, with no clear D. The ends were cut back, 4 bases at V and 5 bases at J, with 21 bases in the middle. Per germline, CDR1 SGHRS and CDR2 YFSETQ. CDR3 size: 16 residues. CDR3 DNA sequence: TGCGCCAGCAGCCCATATGTGGGGTTCGAAGATACTGAAGCTTTCTTT. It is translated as CASSPYVGFEDTEAFF.

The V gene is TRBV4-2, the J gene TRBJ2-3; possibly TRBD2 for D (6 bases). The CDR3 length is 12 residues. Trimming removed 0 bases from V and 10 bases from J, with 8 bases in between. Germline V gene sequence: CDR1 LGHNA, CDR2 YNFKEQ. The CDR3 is CASSQDREAQYF. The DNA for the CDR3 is TGTGCCAGCAGCCAAGATAGGGAGGCGCAGTATTTT.

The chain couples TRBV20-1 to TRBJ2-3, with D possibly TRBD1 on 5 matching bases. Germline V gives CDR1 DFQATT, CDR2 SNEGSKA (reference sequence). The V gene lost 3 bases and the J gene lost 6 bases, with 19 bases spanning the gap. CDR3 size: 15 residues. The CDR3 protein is CSASGQVSPGDTQYF. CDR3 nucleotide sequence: TGCAGTGCTAGTGGCCAGGTCTCCCCAGGGGATACGCAGTATTTT.

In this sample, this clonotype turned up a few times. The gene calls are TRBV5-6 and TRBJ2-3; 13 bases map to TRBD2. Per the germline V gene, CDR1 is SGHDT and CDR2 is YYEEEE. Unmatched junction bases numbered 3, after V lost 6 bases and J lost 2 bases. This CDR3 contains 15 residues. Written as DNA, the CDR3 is TGTGCCAGCACACTAGCGGGGGGGCTCACAGATACGCAGTATTTT. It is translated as CASTLAGGLTDTQYF.

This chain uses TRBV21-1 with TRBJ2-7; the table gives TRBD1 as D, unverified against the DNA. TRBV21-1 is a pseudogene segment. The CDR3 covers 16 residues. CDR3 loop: CASSKEQELHPREQYF. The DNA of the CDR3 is TGTGCCAGCAGCAAAGAACAGGAGCTGCATCCACGGGAGCAGTACTTC.

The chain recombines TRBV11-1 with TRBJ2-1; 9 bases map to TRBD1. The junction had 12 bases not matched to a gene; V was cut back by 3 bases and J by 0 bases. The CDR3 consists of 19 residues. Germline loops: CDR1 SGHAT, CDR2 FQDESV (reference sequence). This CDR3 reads CASSFWDRVGALSYNEQFF. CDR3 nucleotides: TGTGCCAGCAGCTTCTGGGACAGGGTAGGGGCCCTCTCCTACAATGAGCAGTTCTTC.

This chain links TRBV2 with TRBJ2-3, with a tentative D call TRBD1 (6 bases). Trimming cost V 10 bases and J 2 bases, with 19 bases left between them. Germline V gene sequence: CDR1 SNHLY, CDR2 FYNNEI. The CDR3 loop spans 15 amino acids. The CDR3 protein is CATDRSDPYTDTQYF. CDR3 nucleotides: TGTGCCACCGACAGGTCTGACCCGTACACAGATACGCAGTATTTT.